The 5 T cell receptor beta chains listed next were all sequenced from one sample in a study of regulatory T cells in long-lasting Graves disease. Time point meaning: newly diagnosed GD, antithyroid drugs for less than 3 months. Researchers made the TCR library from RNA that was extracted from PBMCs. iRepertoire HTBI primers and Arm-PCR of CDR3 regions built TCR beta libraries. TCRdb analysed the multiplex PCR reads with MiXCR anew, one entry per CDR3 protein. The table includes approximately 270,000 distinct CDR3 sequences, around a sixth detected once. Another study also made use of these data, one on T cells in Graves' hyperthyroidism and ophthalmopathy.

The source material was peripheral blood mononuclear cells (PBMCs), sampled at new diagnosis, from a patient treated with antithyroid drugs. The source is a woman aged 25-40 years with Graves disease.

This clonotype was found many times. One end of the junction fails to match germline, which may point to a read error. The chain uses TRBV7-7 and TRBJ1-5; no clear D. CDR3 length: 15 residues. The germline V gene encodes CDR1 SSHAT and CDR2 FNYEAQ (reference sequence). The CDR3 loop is CASSRGRQPNQPQHF. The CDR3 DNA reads TGTGCTAGCAGCCGAGGACGGCAACCCAATCAGCCCCAGCATTTT.

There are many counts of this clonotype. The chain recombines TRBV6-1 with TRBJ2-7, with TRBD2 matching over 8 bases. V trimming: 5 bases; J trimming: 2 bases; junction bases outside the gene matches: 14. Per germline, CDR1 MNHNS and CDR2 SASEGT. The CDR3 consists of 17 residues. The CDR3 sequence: CASSPFGLAGTAYEQYF. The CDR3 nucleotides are TGTGCCAGCAGTCCCTTCGGGCTAGCGGGTACCGCCTACGAGCAGTACTTC.

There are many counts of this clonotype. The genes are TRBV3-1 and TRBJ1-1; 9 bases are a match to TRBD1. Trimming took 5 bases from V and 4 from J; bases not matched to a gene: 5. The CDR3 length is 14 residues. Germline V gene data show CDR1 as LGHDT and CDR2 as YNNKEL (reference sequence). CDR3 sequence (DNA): TGTGCCAGCAGCGGCGGGACAGGGACCACTGAAGCTTTCTTT. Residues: CASSGGTGTTEAFF. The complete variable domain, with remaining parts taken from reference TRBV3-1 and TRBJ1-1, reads DTAVSQTPKYLVTQMGNDKSIKCEQNLGHDTMYWYKQDSKKFLKIMFSYNNKELIINETVPNRFSPKSPDKAHLNLHINSLELGDSAVYFCASSGGTGTTEAFFGQGTRLTVV.

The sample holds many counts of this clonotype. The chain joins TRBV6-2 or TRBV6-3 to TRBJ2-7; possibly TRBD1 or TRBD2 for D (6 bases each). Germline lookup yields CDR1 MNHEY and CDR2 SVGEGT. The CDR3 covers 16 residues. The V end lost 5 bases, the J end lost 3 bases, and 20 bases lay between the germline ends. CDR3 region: CASSHDRTEGFYEQYF. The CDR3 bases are TGTGCCAGCAGTCATGACAGGACGGAGGGGTTCTACGAGCAGTACTTC.

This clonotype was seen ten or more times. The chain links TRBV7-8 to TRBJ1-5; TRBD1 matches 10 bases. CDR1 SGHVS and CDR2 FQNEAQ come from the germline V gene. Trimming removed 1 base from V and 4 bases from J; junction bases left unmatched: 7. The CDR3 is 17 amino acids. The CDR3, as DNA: TGTGCCAGCAGCTTAGATCGGACAGGGGGTTTTAATCAGCCCCAGCATTTT. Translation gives CASSLDRTGGFNQPQHF.